This TCR beta chain comes out of a study of patients and donors after allogeneic stem cell transplantation (dated by TCRdb to the early 2020s). The library was obtained by RT-PCR. TCRdb lists the instrument as NextSeq 550. The raw public reads went through TCRdb reprocessing: fastp at Q25, MiXCR clone calling, in-frame beta chains kept. Each entry merges the rows of one CDR3 protein and shows their most common DNA and genes. This sample comprises some 160,000 distinct CDR3 sequences, 20% to 25% of them detected only once. Approximately 26% of the sample is in the top ten clones. Comments on this clonotype: This clone's antigen is unknown. No qualities accompany the bases; no much larger clone lies one base away.

V ends up 6 bases short and J 4 bases short, with an unmatched junction base count of 6. The germline V gene supplies CDR1 KGHSH and CDR2 LQKENI. The CDR3 spans 13 residues, from the cysteine through the phenylalanine. Left in the record is the CDR3 DNA by itself, 39 bases read in frame from the first base. The receptor's source is a human donor who was either an allogeneic HSCT recipient or a stem cell or donor lymphocyte infusion donor (not recorded which). It is not recorded whose cells these are; they may come from a transplant donor. Sequencing was performed on blood, either unsorted or a sorted T cell fraction (not recorded which). Recombination linked TRBV18 to TRBJ2-7; 7 central nucleotides agree with TRBD1. CDR3 loop: CASSPGQLYEQYF. The DNA is as follows: TGTGCCAGCTCCCCGGGACAGCTATACGAGCAGTACTTC.